A single sample is the source of the 31 T cell receptor beta chains below, sequenced in a study of blood T cell repertoires in COVID-19. Here immunoSEQ multiplex PCR was the method, and the copy in TCRdb shows in-frame clones only, minus some. The sample includes roughly 81,000 clones, around 83% seen only once; the top ten take roughly 2.2%. Source material: peripheral blood. These receptors were obtained from a woman in her seventies with acute or convalescent COVID-19.

The chain employs TRBV6-5 and TRBJ1-2, with a possible D match to TRBD1 (6 bases). The V gene's germline CDR1 is MNHEY and CDR2 SVGAGI. CDR3 length equals 13 residues. V lost 5 bases, J lost 8 bases, and 15 bases lay in between. CDR3 sequence reads: CASSPETGRGYTF. The CDR3 bases are TGTGCCAGCAGTCCTGAGACAGGACGAGGCTACACCTTC.

This rearrangement joins TRBV18 to TRBJ1-2; TRBD1 agrees at 8 bases. V dropped 4 bases and J dropped 0; count of bases not matched to a gene: 7. Germline V lookup: CDR1 KGHSH, CDR2 LQKENI. The CDR3 length is 16 residues. The CDR3 reads CASSQGQEISNYGYTF. CDR3 nucleotide sequence: TGTGCCAGCTCACAGGGACAGGAAATTTCTAACTATGGCTACACCTTC.

This clone was detected only once. The rearrangement uses TRBV11-3 and TRBJ2-4; perhaps TRBD1 as D (5 bases). The germline CDR1 and CDR2 sequences are SGHNT and YENEEA. The V end lost 1 base, the J end lost 8 bases, and 15 bases lay between the germline ends. The CDR3 totals 15 residues. CDR3 residues: CASSLGFRVPDIQYF. CDR3 bases: TGTGCCAGCAGCTTAGGTTTCAGGGTTCCGGACATTCAGTACTTC.

This sequence joins TRBV5-4 and TRBJ1-1, with 7 bases that match TRBD1. J gave up 1 base and V 0 bases, and 6 bases lay outside the gene matches. This CDR3 contains 16 residues. Germline assignment: CDR1 SGHNT and CDR2 YYREEE (reference sequence). The CDR3: CASSLARQGGNTEAFF. In DNA form, the CDR3 reads TGTGCCAGCAGCTTGGCCAGGCAGGGGGGGAACACTGAAGCTTTCTTT.

The chain couples TRBV5-5 to TRBJ1-1; TRBD1 might be the D (6 bases). V was trimmed by 0 bases and J by 4 bases, leaving 13 bases between them. CDR3 size: 15 residues. Germline V gene sequence: CDR1 SGHKS, CDR2 YYEKEE (reference sequence). CDR3 residues: CASSLVSRQATEAFF. CDR3 coding DNA: TGTGCCAGCAGCTTGGTATCTCGACAGGCCACTGAAGCTTTCTTT.

The CDR3 coding sequence is TGTGCCAGCATGCGGGCAACTAATGAAAAACTGTTTTTT. It specifies CASMRATNEKLFF. The chain has TRBV2 and TRBJ1-4; D is undetermined. Germline CDR1 SNHLY, CDR2 FYNNEI. Trimming stripped 7 bases from V and 0 bases from J, with 6 bases between. This CDR3 contains 13 residues.

This clone came up a few times. The V and J genes are TRBV5-1 and TRBJ1-1, with 7 bases identical to TRBD1. Germline values: CDR1 SGHRS, CDR2 YFSETQ. The CDR3 sequence is 14 residues long. V shed 4 bases, J shed 3 bases, and the junction held 6 bases outside the gene matches. The CDR3 reads CASSRTGSDTEAFF. The CDR3 DNA reads as TGCGCCAGCAGCCGGACAGGCTCAGACACTGAAGCTTTCTTT. The whole variable domain, filled in from reference TRBV5-1 and TRBJ1-1, reads KAGVTQTPRYLIKTRGQQVTLSCSPISGHRSVSWYQQTPGQGLQFLFEYFSETQRNKGNFPGRFSGRQFSNSRSEMNVSTLELGDSALYLCASSRTGSDTEAFFGQGTRLTVV.

The V and J genes are TRBV5-1 and TRBJ2-5, with TRBD2 matching over 14 bases. CDR1 and CDR2 from the germline V gene are SGHRS and YFSETQ. Trimming took 4 bases from V and 1 from J; bases not matched to a gene: 3. This CDR3 is built from 16 residues. CDR3 amino acids: CASSPGLAGGQETQYF. The CDR3 DNA sequence: TGCGCCAGCAGCCCCGGACTAGCGGGGGGCCAAGAGACCCAGTACTTC.

The chain is built from TRBV18 and TRBJ2-7; the D is unclear. The CDR3 totals 11 residues. Trimming left V 4 bases short and J 3 bases short, with 4 bases between. CDR1 is KGHSH, CDR2 LQKENI, per germline. In DNA, the CDR3 is TGTGCCAGCTCACTCCTCTACGAGCAGTACTTC. It encodes CASSLLYEQYF.

This clone was counted a single time. V usage is TRBV5-1 and J usage is TRBJ1-6, with D perhaps matching TRBD1 (5 bases). The CDR3 loop spans 14 amino acids. V gave up 3 bases and J gave up 5 bases, with 9 bases separating them. The germline V gene encodes CDR1 SGHRS and CDR2 YFSETQ. CDR3 nucleotides: TGCGCCAGCAGCTACGGACAAGATAATTCACCCCTCCACTTT. It encodes CASSYGQDNSPLHF.

In regard to this clone: An end of the junction differs from the germline gene, which may be a read error. The V call is TRBV29-1, the J call TRBJ1-2, with 7 nucleotides matching TRBD1. CDR3 length: 16 residues. Germline-derived CDR1 and CDR2 are SQVTM and ANQGSEA. DNA of the CDR3: TGCAGCATTGATCGGACAGGCGATAGAGGAAATTTCGGCTACACCTTC. Translation gives CSIDRTGDRGNFGYTF.

The chain is built from TRBV2 and TRBJ1-2; tentatively, D is TRBD1 (5 bases). This CDR3 contains 14 residues. Germline values: CDR1 SNHLY, CDR2 FYNNEI. V was shortened by 6 bases and J by 2 bases, with 13 bases between the two germline ends. CDR3 sequence reads: CASSQGNRNYGYTF. CDR3 bases: TGTGCCAGCAGCCAGGGTAACCGGAACTATGGCTACACCTTC.

The V call is TRBV2, the J call TRBJ1-5; D not resolved. V gave up 8 bases and J gave up 3 bases, with 11 bases separating them. In germline, CDR1 is SNHLY, CDR2 FYNNEI. The CDR3 is 13 residues long. The CDR3 DNA sequence: TGTGCCAGCCAGGCCAGTGTCAATCAGCCCCAGCATTTT. This sequence encodes CASQASVNQPQHF.

The rearrangement joins TRBV18 to TRBJ1-5; no definite D call. The CDR3 runs to 16 residues. The ends were cut back, 4 bases at V and 0 bases at J, with 13 bases in the middle. Germline loops: CDR1 KGHSH, CDR2 LQKENI. CDR3 nucleotide sequence: TGTGCCAGCTCACGACTTGGCAGTACTAGCAATCAGCCCCAGCATTTT. It codes for CASSRLGSTSNQPQHF.

In its sample, this clone was seen once. This sequence joins TRBV3-1 (or the pseudogene TRBV3-2) and TRBJ2-7; tentative D call: TRBD1 (6 bases). The CDR3 is 13 amino acids. The ends were cut back, 8 bases at V and 5 bases at J, with 16 bases in the middle. Germline assignment: CDR1 LGHDT and CDR2 YNNKEL (reference sequence). In DNA form, the CDR3 reads TGTGCCAGCTCTATAAGGACAGACAACGAGCAGTACTTC. It yields the protein CASSIRTDNEQYF.

CDR3 sequence: CASSQVPGYGYTF. For the CDR3, the DNA is TGTGCCAGCAGCCAGGTACCCGGGTATGGCTACACCTTC. The chain combines TRBV3-1 (or the pseudogene TRBV3-2) with TRBJ1-2; D unclear. Trimming shortened V by 3 bases and J by 5 bases, and 10 bases separated the two germline ends. The CDR3 has 13 amino acids. Germline-derived CDR1 and CDR2 are LGHDT and YNNKEL (reference sequence).

The V and J genes are TRBV7-8 and TRBJ1-2; perhaps TRBD1 as D (5 bases). Looked up from germline, CDR1 is SGHVS and CDR2 is FQNEAQ. This CDR3 comprises 15 residues. The V end was cut by 4 bases, the J end by 5 bases, with 17 bases between. The DNA of the CDR3 is TGTGCCAGCAGCTATAGGAGGGACCCATCTTATGGCTACACCTTC. Its translation is CASSYRRDPSYGYTF. The whole variable domain, remainder taken from reference TRBV7-8 and TRBJ1-2, is GAGVSQSPRYKVAKRGQDVALRCDPISGHVSLFWYQQALGQGPEFLTYFQNEAQLDKSGLPSDRFFAERPEGSVSTLKIQRTQQEDSAVYLCASSYRRDPSYGYTFGSGTRLTVV.

V gene TRBV30 combines with J gene TRBJ2-3, with unresolved D. This CDR3 region has 14 residues. Germline V gives CDR1 GTSNPN, CDR2 SVGIG (reference sequence). V was trimmed by 4 bases and J by 0 bases, leaving 11 bases between them. In DNA form, the CDR3 reads TGTGCCTGGAAGAGGTTTATTAGCACAGATACGCAGTATTTT. It translates to CAWKRFISTDTQYF. Together with reference TRBV30 and TRBJ2-3, the CDR3 gives the full variable domain: SQTIHQWPATLVQPVGSPLSLECTVEGTSNPNLYWYRQAAGRGLQLLFYSVGIGQISSEVPQNLSASRPQDRQFILSSKKLLLSDSGFYLCAWKRFISTDTQYFGPGTRLTVL.

This chain links TRBV15 with TRBJ2-3, with D unclear. This CDR3 region has 12 residues. Looked up from germline, CDR1 is LNHNV and CDR2 is YYDKDF (reference sequence). V gave up 0 bases and J gave up 6 bases, with 4 bases separating them. For the CDR3, the DNA is TGTGCCACCAGCAGAGATATGGATACGCAGTATTTT. Amino acids: CATSRDMDTQYF.

The chain carries TRBV6-5 and TRBJ1-5; the D is unclear. Trimming removed 6 bases at V and 2 bases at J, with 11 bases between. The CDR3 runs 14 residues. CDR1 and CDR2 (germline): MNHEY, SVGAGI. CDR3: CASRPGVGNQPQHF. The CDR3 coding sequence is TGTGCCAGCAGACCCGGGGTCGGCAATCAGCCCCAGCATTTT.

This clone was seen more than once but under ten times. The chain employs TRBV6-5 and TRBJ1-6, with 9 bases fitting TRBD1. There are 15 residues in the CDR3. Germline lookup yields CDR1 MNHEY and CDR2 SVGAGI. V was pared by 7 bases and J by 9 bases, with 10 bases of the junction left unmatched. The CDR3 loop is CASNQQGAIGSPLHF. CDR3 DNA sequence: TGTGCCAGCAACCAACAGGGGGCCATAGGTTCACCCCTCCACTTT.

The rearrangement joins TRBV10-1 to TRBJ2-7, with 10 bases fitting TRBD2. J lost 5 bases, V lost 4 bases, and 14 bases had no gene match. Germline CDR1 and CDR2: WNHNN and SYGVQD (reference sequence). The length of the CDR3 is 17 residues. CDR3 region: CASSAASGGALINEQYF. CDR3 DNA sequence: TGCGCCAGCAGTGCGGCTAGCGGGGGCGCCTTAATCAACGAGCAGTACTTC.

The chain is built from TRBV5-1 and TRBJ1-5; TRBD1 aligns across 10 bases. The V gene's germline CDR1 is SGHRS and CDR2 YFSETQ. The J segment lost 6 bases and the V segment lost 1 base, leaving 10 bases of the junction unmatched. The CDR3 extends over 17 amino acids. For the CDR3, the DNA is TGCGCCAGCAGCTTGACCGGGACAGGGGTCGATAGTCAGCCCCAGCATTTT. This gives the protein CASSLTGTGVDSQPQHF.

In the case of this clone: Distinct nucleotide sequences in the sample also encode this CDR3. The chain uses TRBV5-1 and TRBJ2-7, with D maybe TRBD1 (6 bases). Trimming took off 0 bases at V and 2 bases at J, with 9 bases between the two ends. CDR1 and CDR2 from the germline V gene are SGHRS and YFSETQ. This CDR3 region has 14 residues. CDR3 loop: CASSLGTVTYEQYF. The CDR3 coding sequence is TGCGCCAGCAGCTTGGGGACAGTGACCTACGAGCAGTACTTC. Complete variable domain (other parts from reference TRBV5-1 and TRBJ2-7): KAGVTQTPRYLIKTRGQQVTLSCSPISGHRSVSWYQQTPGQGLQFLFEYFSETQRNKGNFPGRFSGRQFSNSRSEMNVSTLELGDSALYLCASSLGTVTYEQYFGPGTRLTVT.

This clone was recorded only once. The chain joins TRBV19 to TRBJ1-1; D gene uncertain. Germline assignment: CDR1 LNHDA and CDR2 SQIVND (reference sequence). CDR3 size: 11 residues. V dropped 2 bases and J dropped 7 bases, with 5 bases sitting between them. The CDR3 spells CASSISVEAFF. The DNA for the CDR3 is TGTGCCAGTAGTATATCGGTTGAAGCTTTCTTT.

The V and J genes are TRBV18 and TRBJ1-2; the D gene is possibly TRBD1 (5 bases). CDR1 is KGHSH and CDR2 is LQKENI in the germline V gene. This CDR3 spans 13 amino acids. The ends were cut back, 6 bases at V and 7 bases at J, with 15 bases in the middle. The CDR3 sequence: CASSPGSGGGYTF. The CDR3 nucleotides are TGTGCCAGCTCCCCAGGCTCGGGGGGTGGCTACACCTTC.

This chain links TRBV4-1 with TRBJ2-3; a possible D gene is TRBD2 (5 bases). Germline lookup yields CDR1 MGHRA and CDR2 YSYEKL. V dropped 0 bases and J dropped 7 bases, with 14 bases sitting between them. This CDR3 has 15 amino acids. The DNA for the CDR3 is TGCGCCAGCAGCCAAGAACAAGCGGAGGCCTATACGCAGTATTTT. Protein: CASSQEQAEAYTQYF.

V is TRBV28 and J is TRBJ1-5; D perhaps matches TRBD1 (6 bases). The germline V gene encodes CDR1 MDHEN and CDR2 SYDVKM. This CDR3 is 14 amino acids long. Trimming pared 3 bases from V and 4 bases from J, leaving 10 bases between. In DNA form, the CDR3 reads TGTGCCAGCAGTTTTGTGACAGGTAATCAGCCCCAGCATTTT. Translating it yields CASSFVTGNQPQHF.

V is TRBV3-1 (or the pseudogene TRBV3-2) and J is TRBJ1-2, with 7 bases aligning to TRBD1. The CDR3 has 14 residues. The V gene end was trimmed by 0 bases and the J gene end by 5 bases; junction bases not matched to a gene: 3. Per germline, CDR1 LGHDT and CDR2 YNNKEL (reference sequence). This chain's CDR3 is CASSQEGGGYGYTF. CDR3 nucleotide sequence: TGTGCCAGCAGCCAAGAAGGGGGCGGTTATGGCTACACCTTC.

The V and J genes are TRBV24-1 and TRBJ2-7, with 7 bases that match TRBD1. The CDR3 is made up of 18 amino acids. J gave up 0 bases and V 8 bases, and 18 bases lay outside the gene matches. CDR1 is KGHDR and CDR2 is SFDVKD in the germline V gene. This chain's CDR3 is CATICRDRPGPGSYEQYF. The CDR3 bases are TGTGCCACCATCTGCCGGGACAGACCAGGTCCTGGCTCCTACGAGCAGTACTTC.

The gene calls are TRBV7-9 and TRBJ2-5; no firm D call. The V end lost 5 bases, the J end lost 5 bases, and 6 bases lay between the germline ends. CDR3 size: 11 residues. In germline, CDR1 is SEHNR, CDR2 FQNEAQ (reference sequence). CDR3 protein: CASSPFETQYF. DNA of the CDR3: TGTGCCAGCAGCCCCTTTGAGACCCAGTACTTC.